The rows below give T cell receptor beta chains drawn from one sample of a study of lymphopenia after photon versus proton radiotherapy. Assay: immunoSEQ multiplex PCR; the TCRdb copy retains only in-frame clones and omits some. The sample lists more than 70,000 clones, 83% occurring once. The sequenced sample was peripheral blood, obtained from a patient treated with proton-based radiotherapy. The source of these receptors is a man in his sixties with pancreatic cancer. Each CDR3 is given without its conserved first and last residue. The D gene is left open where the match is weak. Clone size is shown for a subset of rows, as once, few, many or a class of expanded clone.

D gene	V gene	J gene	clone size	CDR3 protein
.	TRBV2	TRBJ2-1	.	ASSELTGLTYNEQF
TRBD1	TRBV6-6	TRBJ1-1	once	ASRRQGRMNTEAF
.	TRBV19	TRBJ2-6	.	ASSTLSSGANVLT
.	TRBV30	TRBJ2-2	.	AWSQVTGELF
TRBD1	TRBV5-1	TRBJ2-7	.	ASSLGTGGRGEQY
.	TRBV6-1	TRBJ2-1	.	ASSEGGGVRGMLSSYNEQF
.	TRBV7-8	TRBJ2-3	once	ASSFSGAPTDTQY
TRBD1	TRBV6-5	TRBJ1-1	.	ASSFGQGIEAF
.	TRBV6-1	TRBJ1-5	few	ASRDRQSNQPQH
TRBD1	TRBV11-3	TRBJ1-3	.	ASSPGQGPGNTIY
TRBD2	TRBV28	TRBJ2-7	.	ASSGTSGTYEQY
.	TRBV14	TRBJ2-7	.	ASSRDLAYEQY
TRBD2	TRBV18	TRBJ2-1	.	ASSTLPGTSGSSYNEQF
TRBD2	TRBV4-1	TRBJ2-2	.	ASSRGPVAGGRTGELF
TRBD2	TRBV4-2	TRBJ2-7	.	ASSQDIASGRALGYEQY
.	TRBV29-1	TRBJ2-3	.	SVDAPTDTQY
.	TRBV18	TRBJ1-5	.	ASSLQKGNQPQH
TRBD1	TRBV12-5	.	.	ASGPTGTGISVTHSYEQY
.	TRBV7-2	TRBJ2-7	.	ASGPGLKSYEQY
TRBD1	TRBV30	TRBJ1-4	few	ALQGGNEKLF
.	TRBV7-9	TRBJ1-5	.	ATSPWGGTHQPQH
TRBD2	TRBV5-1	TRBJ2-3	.	ASSYPMAGGTDTQY
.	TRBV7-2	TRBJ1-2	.	ASSSRTENYGYT
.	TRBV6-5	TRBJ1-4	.	ASTKILGLNEKLF
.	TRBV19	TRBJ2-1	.	ASSIPKTGSYNEQF
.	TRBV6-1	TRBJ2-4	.	ASSVDGPGKNIQY
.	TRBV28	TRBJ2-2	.	ASSLSGNTGELF
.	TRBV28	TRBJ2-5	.	ASSLLRADYETQY
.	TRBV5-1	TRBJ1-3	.	ASSPPRLDSGNTIY
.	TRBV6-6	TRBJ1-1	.	ASSYTGWEGTEAF
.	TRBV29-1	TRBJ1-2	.	SAGTETNYGYT
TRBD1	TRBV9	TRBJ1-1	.	ASSASATGDTEAF
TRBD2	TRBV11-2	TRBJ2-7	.	ASSLTSGGASYEQY
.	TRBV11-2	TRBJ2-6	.	ASSLIIRAASGANVLT